The clone carrying this T cell receptor (beta chain) showed up just once. The table came from immunoSEQ multiplex PCR; TCRdb's copy has only in-frame clones and leaves some out. The repertoire holds tens of thousands of clones, approximately 76% seen once, with around 34% in the top ten. The sample comes from a study of early stage breast cancer tumors. The germline gives CDR1 LNHDA, CDR2 SQIVND (reference sequence). V was shortened by 7 bases and J by 4 bases, with 13 bases between the two germline ends. The CDR3 extends over 13 amino acids. The sample comprised blood. The TCR was taken from a person aged 45-60 years with breast cancer. The chain combines TRBV19 with TRBJ2-5; the D gene could be TRBD1 or TRBD2 (5 bases each). This CDR3 reads CASTGTAGETQYF. DNA of the CDR3: TGTGCCAGTACCGGGACGGCAGGAGAGACCCAGTACTTC.